This T cell receptor (beta chain) was captured by sequencing in a study of vaccination and CD4 T cells after COVID-19. Remarks on this clonotype: Its specificity is unknown. The junction departs from germline at one end; a sequencing error may be responsible.

The CDR3 length is 15 residues. Germline CDR1 reads MNHEY; CDR2 reads SVGEGT. The treatment: approximately 9-day PBMC culture with coronavirus spike peptide pools or control peptides (ViraFEST assay). The Oncomine TCR Beta short-read assay generated sequence data from the DNA of cultured CD4+ T cells. TCRdb ran MiXCR on the PCR reads and lists one entry per CDR3 protein. In the table there are fewer than 25,000 distinct CDR3 sequences, around 45% of which are singletons. The sequencing input was CD4+ T cells from blood, cultured in vitro. The clonotype originates from a human donor who had recovered from COVID-19. The genes are TRBV6-2 or TRBV6-3 and TRBJ2-1; 10 bases match TRBD2. The CDR3 spells CVSRRASGGSGEQFF. The CDR3 DNA reads as TGTGTCAGCAGACGGGCTAGCGGGGGATCAGGGGAGCAGTTCTTC.